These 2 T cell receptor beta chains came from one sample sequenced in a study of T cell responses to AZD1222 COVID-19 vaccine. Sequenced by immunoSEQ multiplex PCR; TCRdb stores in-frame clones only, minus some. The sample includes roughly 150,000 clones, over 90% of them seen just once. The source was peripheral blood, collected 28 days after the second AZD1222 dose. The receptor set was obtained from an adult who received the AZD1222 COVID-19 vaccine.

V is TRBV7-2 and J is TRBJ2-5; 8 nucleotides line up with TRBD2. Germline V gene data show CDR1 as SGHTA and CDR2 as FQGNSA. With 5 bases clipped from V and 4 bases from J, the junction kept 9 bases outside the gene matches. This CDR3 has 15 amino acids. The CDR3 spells CASSNPGLVRETQYF. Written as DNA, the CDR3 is TGTGCCAGCAGCAATCCGGGACTAGTAAGAGAGACCCAGTACTTC.

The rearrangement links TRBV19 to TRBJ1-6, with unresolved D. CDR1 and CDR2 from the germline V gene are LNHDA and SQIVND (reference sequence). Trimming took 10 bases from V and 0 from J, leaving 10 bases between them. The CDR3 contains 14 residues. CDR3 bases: TGTGCCACCGGACTGAGCTCCTATAATTCACCCCTCCACTTT. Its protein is CATGLSSYNSPLHF.